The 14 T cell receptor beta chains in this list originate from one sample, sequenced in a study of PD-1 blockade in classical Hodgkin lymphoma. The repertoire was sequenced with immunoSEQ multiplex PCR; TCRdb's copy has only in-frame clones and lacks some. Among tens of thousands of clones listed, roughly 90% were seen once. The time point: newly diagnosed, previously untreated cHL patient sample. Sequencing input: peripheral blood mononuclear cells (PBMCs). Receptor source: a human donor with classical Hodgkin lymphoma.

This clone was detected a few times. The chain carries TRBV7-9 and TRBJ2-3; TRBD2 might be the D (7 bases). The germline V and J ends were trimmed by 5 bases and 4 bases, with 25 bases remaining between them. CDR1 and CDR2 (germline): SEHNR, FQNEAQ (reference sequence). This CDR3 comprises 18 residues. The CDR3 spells CASSPLGGARQVADTQYF. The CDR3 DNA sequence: TGTGCCAGCAGCCCCTTAGGGGGGGCGAGGCAGGTAGCAGATACGCAGTATTTT.

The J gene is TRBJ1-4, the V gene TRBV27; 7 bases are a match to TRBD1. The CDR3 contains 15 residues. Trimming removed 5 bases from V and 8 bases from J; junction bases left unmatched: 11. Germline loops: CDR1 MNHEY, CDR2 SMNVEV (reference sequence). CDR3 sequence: CASSITRGLSEKLFF. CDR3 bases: TGTGCCAGCAGTATAACAAGGGGGCTTAGCGAAAAACTGTTTTTT.

CDR3 residues: CASSYRGNTEAFF. The CDR3 DNA is TGTGCCAGCAGCTACAGGGGGAACACTGAAGCTTTCTTT. The chain employs TRBV7-9 and TRBJ1-1, with TRBD1 matching over 7 bases. Losses at the gene ends were 4 bases for V and 1 base for J; bases not matched to a gene: 0. CDR3 length: 13 amino acids. The V gene's germline CDR1 is SEHNR and CDR2 FQNEAQ (reference sequence).

This CDR3 reads CASRIGGVHTEAFF. In DNA form, the CDR3 reads TGTGCCAGCAGGATAGGGGGAGTGCACACTGAAGCTTTCTTT. The chain employs TRBV28 and TRBJ1-1; D is perhaps TRBD1 (6 bases). The CDR3 is 14 amino acids. Trimming removed 6 bases from V and 3 bases from J, with 14 bases in between. Germline V gene data show CDR1 as MDHEN and CDR2 as SYDVKM.

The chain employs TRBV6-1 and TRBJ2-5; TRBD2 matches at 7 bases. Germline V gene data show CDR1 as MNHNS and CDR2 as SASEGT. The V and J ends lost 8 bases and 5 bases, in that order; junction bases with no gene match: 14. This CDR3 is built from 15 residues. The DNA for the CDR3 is TGTGCCAGCGAACTGGGCGGGAGATTCGGGGAGACCCAGTACTTC. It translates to CASELGGRFGETQYF.

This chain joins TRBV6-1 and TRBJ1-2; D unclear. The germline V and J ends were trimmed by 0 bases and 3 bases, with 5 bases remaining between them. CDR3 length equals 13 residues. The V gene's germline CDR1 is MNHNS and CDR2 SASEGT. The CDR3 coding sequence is TGTGCCAGCAGTGAAGCAAGGTACTATGGCTACACCTTC. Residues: CASSEARYYGYTF.

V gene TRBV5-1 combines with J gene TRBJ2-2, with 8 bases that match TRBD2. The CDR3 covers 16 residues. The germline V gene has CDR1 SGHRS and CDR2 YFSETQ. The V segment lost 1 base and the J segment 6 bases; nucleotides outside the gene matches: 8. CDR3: CASSLSTGGPSGELFF. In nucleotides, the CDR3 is TGCGCCAGCAGCTTGAGTACGGGAGGGCCTTCCGGGGAGCTGTTTTTT.

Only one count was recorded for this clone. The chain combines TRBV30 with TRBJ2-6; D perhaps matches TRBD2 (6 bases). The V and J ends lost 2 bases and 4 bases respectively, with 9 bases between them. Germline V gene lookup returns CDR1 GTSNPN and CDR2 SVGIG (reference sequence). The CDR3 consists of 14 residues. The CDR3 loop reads CAWSRGTGANVLTF. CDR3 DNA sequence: TGTGCCTGGAGTCGCGGGACGGGGGCCAACGTCCTGACTTTC.

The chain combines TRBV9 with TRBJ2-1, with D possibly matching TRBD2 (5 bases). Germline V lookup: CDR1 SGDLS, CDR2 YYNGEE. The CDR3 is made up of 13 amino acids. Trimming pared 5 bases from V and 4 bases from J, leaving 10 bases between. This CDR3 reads CASRVLVYNEQFF. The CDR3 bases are TGTGCCAGCAGAGTACTAGTTTACAATGAGCAGTTCTTC.

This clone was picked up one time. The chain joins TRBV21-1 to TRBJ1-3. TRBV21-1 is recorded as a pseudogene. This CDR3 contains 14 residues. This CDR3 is CASSNFRRWTTIYF. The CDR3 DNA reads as TGTGCCAGCAGCAATTTCCGGAGATGGACCACCATATATTTT.

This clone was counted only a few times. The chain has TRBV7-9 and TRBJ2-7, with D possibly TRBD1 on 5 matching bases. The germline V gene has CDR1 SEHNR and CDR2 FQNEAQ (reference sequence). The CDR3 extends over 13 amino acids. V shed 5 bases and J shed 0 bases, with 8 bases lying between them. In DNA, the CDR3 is TGTGCCAGCAGCAAGCAGGGCTCCTACGAGCAGTACGTC. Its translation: CASSKQGSYEQYV.

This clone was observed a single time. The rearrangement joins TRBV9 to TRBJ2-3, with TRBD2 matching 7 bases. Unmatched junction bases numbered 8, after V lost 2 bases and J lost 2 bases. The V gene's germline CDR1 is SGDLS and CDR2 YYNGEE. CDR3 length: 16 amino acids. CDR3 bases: TGTGCCAGCAGCGTTGGCGGGAGCCCGAACACAGATACGCAGTATTTT. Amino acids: CASSVGGSPNTDTQYF.

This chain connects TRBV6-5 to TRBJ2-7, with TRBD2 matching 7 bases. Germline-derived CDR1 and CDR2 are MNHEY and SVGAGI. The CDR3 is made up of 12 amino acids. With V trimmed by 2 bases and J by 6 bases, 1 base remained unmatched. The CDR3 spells CASSYPGGEQYF. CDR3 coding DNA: TGTGCCAGCAGTTACCCGGGGGGCGAGCAGTACTTC.

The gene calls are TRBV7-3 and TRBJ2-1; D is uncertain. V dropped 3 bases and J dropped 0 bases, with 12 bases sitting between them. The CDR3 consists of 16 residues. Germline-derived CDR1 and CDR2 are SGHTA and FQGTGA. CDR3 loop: CASSLGYKGSYNEQFF. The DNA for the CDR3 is TGTGCCAGCAGCTTGGGGTACAAGGGCTCCTACAATGAGCAGTTCTTC.